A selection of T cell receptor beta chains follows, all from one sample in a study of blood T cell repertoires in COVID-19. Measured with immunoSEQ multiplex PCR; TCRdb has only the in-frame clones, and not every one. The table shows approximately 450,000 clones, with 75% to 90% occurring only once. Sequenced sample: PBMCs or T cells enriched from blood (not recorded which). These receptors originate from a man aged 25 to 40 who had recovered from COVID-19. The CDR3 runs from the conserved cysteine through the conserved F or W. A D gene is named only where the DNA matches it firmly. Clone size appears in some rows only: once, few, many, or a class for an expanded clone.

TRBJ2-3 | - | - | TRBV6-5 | TGTGCCAGCTGCTATAGCGGAGGGAGCACAGATACGCAGTATTTT | CASCYSGGSTDTQYF
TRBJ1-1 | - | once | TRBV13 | TGTGCCAGCAGCACCTGGAGTACTGAAGCTTTCTTT | CASSTWSTEAFF
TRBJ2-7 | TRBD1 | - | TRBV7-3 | TGTGCCAGCAGCTTAGGTCAGGGGGCAGAACCAAACTTC | CASSLGQGAEPNF
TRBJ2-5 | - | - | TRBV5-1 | TGCGCCAGCAGCTTGGAACTAGCCGCAGAGACCCAGTACTTC | CASSLELAAETQYF
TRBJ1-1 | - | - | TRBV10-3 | TGTGCCATCAGCAGGGAGGCGGCCACTGAAGCTTTCTTT | CAISREAATEAFF
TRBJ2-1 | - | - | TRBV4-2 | TGTGCCAGCAGCCAAGATGAGGGAGGTCTATTTTACAATGAGCAGTTCTTC | CASSQDEGGLFYNEQFF
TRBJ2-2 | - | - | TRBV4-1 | TGCGCCAGCAGCCAAGGACCGCTGGGAGGTGGGGAGCTGTTTTTT | CASSQGPLGGGELFF
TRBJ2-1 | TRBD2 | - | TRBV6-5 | TGTGCCAGCAGGGCGGGAGTGGCCTACAATGAGCAGTTCTTC | CASRAGVAYNEQFF
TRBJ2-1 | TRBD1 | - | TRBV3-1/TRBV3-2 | TGTGCCAGCAGCCCTCGGACAGGAACCTACAATGAGCAGTTCTTC | CASSPRTGTYNEQFF
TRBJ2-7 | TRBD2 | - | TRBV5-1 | TGCGCCAGCAGCTTGTCTGGCGGGGGGTACGAGCAGTACTTC | CASSLSGGGYEQYF
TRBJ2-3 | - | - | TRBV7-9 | TGTGCCAGCAGCTTAGATCTTTTTAGCGGCGGCAAAAAGACAGATACGCAGTATTTT | CASSLDLFSGGKKTDTQYF
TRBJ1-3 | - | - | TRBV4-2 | TGTGCCAGCAGCCAAGGCAGGGTTGGAAACACCATATATTTT | CASSQGRVGNTIYF
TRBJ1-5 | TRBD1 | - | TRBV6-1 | TGTGCCAGCAGTGAAGTACAGGGGGGCGATCAGCCCCAGCATTTT | CASSEVQGGDQPQHF
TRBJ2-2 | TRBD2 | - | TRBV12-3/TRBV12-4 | TGTGCCAGCAGACGGGAGGAGGACGGGGAGCTGTTTTTT | CASRREEDGELFF
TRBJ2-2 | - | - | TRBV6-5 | TGTGCCACCACACTGAGGGGGAGCACCGGGGAGCTGTTTTTT | CATTLRGSTGELFF
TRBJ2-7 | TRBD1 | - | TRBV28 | TGTGCCAGGAGGACAGGGGCCACCTACGAGCAGTACTTC | CARRTGATYEQYF
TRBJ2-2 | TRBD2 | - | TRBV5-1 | TGCGCCAGCAGCTTGGCCCGGACTAGCGGATTCACCGGGGAGCTGTTTTTT | CASSLARTSGFTGELFF
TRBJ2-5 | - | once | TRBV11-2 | TGTGCCAGCAGCTTAGATGGGGTCAGGGGAGAGACCCAGTACTTC | CASSLDGVRGETQYF